Reported below is one TCR beta chain. From germline, CDR1 is MNHEY and CDR2 SMNVEV (reference sequence). V shed 0 bases and J shed 8 bases, with 15 bases lying between them. The CDR3 runs to 15 residues. Two oligonucleotides, mixed equimolar, formed the beta constant-region primer covering TRBC1 and TRBC2. Ligated cDNA was amplified by four rounds of PCR with nested alpha and beta constant-region primers and SP2. TCRdb fed the UMI-ligation and nested PCR reads into MiXCR, producing one record per CDR3 protein. The repertoire holds about 120,000 distinct CDR3 sequences, with 36% as singletons. Overnight CMV lysate stimulation of fresh PBMCs defined donor CMV status by CD4+ IFNgamma. Cells stained for CD3, CD4, CD8, CD45RA, CD27 and viability were sorted into four CD45RA/CD27 subsets. The entry originates in a study of naive and memory T cell subsets.

The TCR comes from a human donor in good health. Sequenced: central memory CD4+ T cells from blood. The chain recombines TRBV27 with TRBJ2-3; D ambiguous. The CDR3 sequence is CASSLSIIPGGTQYF. CDR3 DNA sequence: TGTGCCAGCAGTTTATCGATAATCCCCGGCGGTACGCAGTATTTT.